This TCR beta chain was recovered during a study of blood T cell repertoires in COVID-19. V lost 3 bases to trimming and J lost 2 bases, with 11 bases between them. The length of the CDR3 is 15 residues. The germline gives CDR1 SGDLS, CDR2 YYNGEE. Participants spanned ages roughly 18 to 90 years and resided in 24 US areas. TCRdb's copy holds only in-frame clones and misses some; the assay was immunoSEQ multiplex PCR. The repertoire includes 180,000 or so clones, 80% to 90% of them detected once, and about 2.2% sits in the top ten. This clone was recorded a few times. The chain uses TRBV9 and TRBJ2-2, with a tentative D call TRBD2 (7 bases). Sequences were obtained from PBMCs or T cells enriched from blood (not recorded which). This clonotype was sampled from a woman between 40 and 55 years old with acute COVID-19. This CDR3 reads CASSEGGFNTGELFF. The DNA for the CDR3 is TGTGCCAGCAGCGAGGGGGGGTTTAACACCGGGGAGCTGTTTTTT.